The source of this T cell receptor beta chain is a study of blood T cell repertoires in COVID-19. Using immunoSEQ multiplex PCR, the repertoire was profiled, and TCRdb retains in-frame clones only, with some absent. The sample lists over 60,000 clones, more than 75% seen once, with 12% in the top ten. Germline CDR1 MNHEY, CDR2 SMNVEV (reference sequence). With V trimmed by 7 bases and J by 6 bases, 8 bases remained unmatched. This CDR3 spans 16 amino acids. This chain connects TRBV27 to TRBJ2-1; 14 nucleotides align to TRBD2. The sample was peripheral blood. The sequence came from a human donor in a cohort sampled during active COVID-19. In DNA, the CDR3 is TGTGCCAGCACCGGGACTAGCGGGAGTTGGGGCAATGAGCAGTTCTTC. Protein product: CASTGTSGSWGNEQFF.